Following are 26 T cell receptor beta chains from one sample sequenced in a study of control samples from healthy donors and cancer patients. Libraries were prepared by immunoSEQ multiplex PCR; TCRdb keeps only in-frame clonotypes and omits some of them. Seen here are about 110,000 clones, 70% to 85% observed once, and the top ten hold around 6.2%. The sample was blood. Receptors originate from a young man in good health.

The chain links TRBV2 to TRBJ1-1, with D possibly TRBD1 on 5 matching bases. The CDR3 covers 14 residues. Germline V gene sequence: CDR1 SNHLY, CDR2 FYNNEI. V lost 4 bases to trimming and J lost 6 bases, with 15 bases between them. In DNA, the CDR3 is TGTGCCAGCAGTGTTGAGGGATGGGGGGCTGAAGCTTTCTTT. Translation gives CASSVEGWGAEAFF.

V gene TRBV2 combines with J gene TRBJ1-5; TRBD1 agrees at 12 bases. The CDR3 covers 17 residues. The V and J ends lost 8 bases and 5 bases, in that order; junction bases with no gene match: 13. The V gene's germline CDR1 is SNHLY and CDR2 FYNNEI. The CDR3 sequence: CASGRDRGPPGDQPQHF. The CDR3 DNA is TGTGCCAGCGGCCGGGACAGGGGGCCTCCGGGGGATCAGCCCCAGCATTTT.

This rearrangement joins TRBV7-6 to TRBJ2-2, with D perhaps TRBD2 (7 bases). Per the germline V gene, CDR1 is SGHVS and CDR2 is FNYEAQ. The CDR3 has 18 amino acids. V lost 4 bases to trimming and J lost 0 bases, with 18 bases between them. This CDR3 is CASSWERRGPSNTGELFF. The CDR3 bases are TGTGCCAGCAGCTGGGAGAGGCGGGGGCCATCGAACACCGGGGAGCTGTTTTTT.

With regard to this clone: In this CDR3 the conserved last residue, phenylalanine or tryptophan, is missing, so a read error is likely. The chain is built from TRBV4-1 and TRBJ1-2; 11 nucleotides align to TRBD1. The trim removed 1 base at V and 8 bases at J, leaving 6 bases unmatched. CDR3 length: 15 amino acids. Looked up from germline, CDR1 is MGHRA and CDR2 is YSYEKL. CDR3 sequence: CASSQVLGQGDGYTL. In DNA, the CDR3 is TGCGCCAGCAGCCAAGTATTGGGACAGGGGGACGGCTACACCCTC.

The chain carries TRBV30 and TRBJ2-5; 11 bases line up with TRBD2. The junction had 4 bases not matched to a gene; V was cut back by 0 bases and J by 4 bases. Germline V gene lookup returns CDR1 GTSNPN and CDR2 SVGIG (reference sequence). The CDR3 has 15 amino acids. This chain's CDR3 is CAWSVTSGGTETQYF. The CDR3 DNA is TGTGCCTGGAGTGTAACTAGCGGGGGTACAGAGACCCAGTACTTC.

This chain uses TRBV4-1 with TRBJ1-1; 7 bases map to TRBD1. With 2 bases clipped from V and 4 bases from J, the junction kept 10 bases outside the gene matches. Germline assignment: CDR1 MGHRA and CDR2 YSYEKL. The CDR3 sequence is 16 residues long. The CDR3 DNA follows: TGCGCCAGCAGCCAAAGAGTACAGGGGTTGAGCACTGAAGCTTTCTTT. Translating it yields CASSQRVQGLSTEAFF.

Here the CDR3 reads CASSLSASGYNEQFF. CDR3 in DNA: TGCGCCAGCAGCCTCTCGGCTAGCGGCTACAATGAGCAGTTCTTC. The rearrangement uses TRBV4-1 and TRBJ2-1; 7 bases map to TRBD2. Germline CDR1 MGHRA, CDR2 YSYEKL. There are 15 residues in the CDR3. V shed 4 bases and J 3 bases; nucleotides not matched to a gene: 6.

The V call is TRBV3-1 (or the pseudogene TRBV3-2), the J call TRBJ2-3; 9 nucleotides line up with TRBD2. CDR3 size: 15 residues. CDR1 is LGHDT and CDR2 is YNNKEL in the germline V gene (reference sequence). Unmatched junction bases numbered 4, after V lost 0 bases and J lost 6 bases. The CDR3 nucleotides read TGTGCCAGCAGCCAAGATCGGCTAGCGGGGGATACGCAGTATTTT. Translating gives CASSQDRLAGDTQYF.

The rearrangement uses TRBV29-1 and TRBJ2-7; D gene ambiguous. There are 14 residues in the CDR3. V dropped 5 bases and J dropped 1 base, with 15 bases sitting between them. CDR1 and CDR2 (germline): SQVTM, ANQGSEA. The CDR3 DNA follows: TGCAGCGTTAAAGGGTCGGTAGAATCCTACGAGCAGTACTTC. Amino acid sequence: CSVKGSVESYEQYF.

This chain links TRBV19 with TRBJ2-7; D ambiguous. The CDR3 spans 13 residues. V lost 0 bases, J lost 9 bases, and 12 bases lay in between. Per the germline V gene, CDR1 is LNHDA and CDR2 is SQIVND (reference sequence). The CDR3 nucleotides read TGTGCCAGTAGTATAGATCCGAGTACTGGGCAGTACTTC. Translation gives CASSIDPSTGQYF. Supplemented by reference TRBV19 and TRBJ2-7, the full variable domain reads DGGITQSPKYLFRKEGQNVTLSCEQNLNHDAMYWYRQDPGQGLRLIYYSQIVNDFQKGDIAEGYSVSREKKESFPLTVTSAQKNPTAFYLCASSIDPSTGQYFGPGTRLTVT.

Only one count was recorded for this clone. The V and J genes are TRBV2 and TRBJ1-5, with D maybe TRBD1 (5 bases). Per the germline V gene, CDR1 is SNHLY and CDR2 is FYNNEI. The CDR3 covers 14 residues. The germline V and J ends were trimmed by 8 bases and 5 bases, with 16 bases remaining between them. The DNA of the CDR3 is TGTGCCAGCGCCGTGGGGGGGACCCATCAGCCCCAGCATTTT. Protein: CASAVGGTHQPQHF.

This chain links TRBV5-6 with TRBJ1-1; 10 bases agree with TRBD1. Germline V gene lookup returns CDR1 SGHDT and CDR2 YYEEEE. CDR3 length: 16 amino acids. With 1 base clipped from V and 5 bases from J, the junction kept 8 bases outside the gene matches. The CDR3 loop reads CASSLWDRGRGTEAFF. CDR3 in DNA: TGTGCCAGCAGCTTGTGGGACAGGGGCCGCGGTACTGAAGCTTTCTTT.

The chain carries TRBV19 and TRBJ2-6; 12 nucleotides match TRBD1. V lost 1 base to trimming and J lost 0 bases; unmatched junction nucleotides: 1. Per the germline V gene, CDR1 is LNHDA and CDR2 is SQIVND (reference sequence). This CDR3 is built from 18 residues. The CDR3 here is CASSIAGQGASGANVLTF. Written as DNA, the CDR3 is TGTGCCAGTAGTATAGCGGGACAGGGGGCCTCTGGGGCCAACGTCCTGACTTTC.

This chain connects TRBV7-2 to TRBJ2-3, with 7 bases that match TRBD1. V lost 2 bases and J lost 6; bases outside the gene matches: 11. Germline CDR1 and CDR2: SGHTA and FQGNSA. The CDR3 contains 16 residues. DNA of the CDR3: TGTGCCAGCAGCTTATGGAAGGGGGCTGGTTCGGATACGCAGTATTTT. Its protein is CASSLWKGAGSDTQYF.

The rearrangement joins TRBV23-1 to TRBJ2-7; D perhaps matches TRBD1 (8 bases). TRBV23-1 is given ORF status, its function remaining uncertain. V was pared by 3 bases and J by 5 bases, with 41 bases between. CDR3 length equals 23 residues. The CDR3 DNA follows: TGCGCCAGCAGTCACTCGCTCAGTCAGGACAGGGAAATGGGGAGGGATTGGAGGGACGAGCAGTACTTC. Its translation: CASSHSLSQDREMGRDWRDEQYF.

This chain connects TRBV4-1 to TRBJ2-2, with TRBD2 matching 16 bases. Looked up from germline, CDR1 is MGHRA and CDR2 is YSYEKL. V gave up 4 bases and J gave up 3 bases; unmatched junction bases: 8. The CDR3 extends over 19 amino acids. CDR3 bases: TGCGCCAGCAGCCCTTGGGGACTAGCGGGGGGGCCGTACACCGGGGAGCTGTTTTTT. Protein sequence: CASSPWGLAGGPYTGELFF.

The V and J genes are TRBV6-1 and TRBJ1-5; TRBD1 aligns across 7 bases. The CDR3 spans 15 residues. Trimming cost V 2 bases and J 5 bases; bases outside gene matches: 6. Germline V CDR1 and CDR2: MNHNS, SASEGT. Here the CDR3 DNA reads TGTGCCAGCAGTGAATGGGGGGGACAGTATCAGCCCCAGCATTTT. Translating it yields CASSEWGGQYQPQHF.

J is TRBJ2-5 and V is TRBV28, with a weak D call TRBD2 (5 bases). This CDR3 spans 15 amino acids. Germline CDR1 and CDR2: MDHEN and SYDVKM. V was pared by 4 bases and J by 2 bases, with 14 bases between. The CDR3 DNA follows: TGTGCCAGCAGTTCGGACTCCCCACCACAAGAGACCCAGTACTTC. Its translation: CASSSDSPPQETQYF. Variable domain in full (rest from reference TRBV28 and TRBJ2-5): DVKVTQSSRYLVKRTGEKVFLECVQDMDHENMFWYRQDPGLGLRLIYFSYDVKMKEKGDIPEGYSVSREKKERFSLILESASTNQTSMYLCASSSDSPPQETQYFGPGTRLLVL.

The chain combines TRBV27 with TRBJ2-1; 7 bases agree with TRBD2. After removal of 2 bases from V and 0 bases from J, the junction contained 13 bases not matched to a gene. There are 19 residues in the CDR3. CDR1 and CDR2 from the germline V gene are MNHEY and SMNVEV (reference sequence). The DNA for the CDR3 is TGTGCCAGCAGTTTAGGCCAGTTGGGTTGGGGGGGCTCCTACAATGAGCAGTTCTTC. Translated, it gives CASSLGQLGWGGSYNEQFF.

The chain is built from TRBV19 and TRBJ1-1, with D maybe TRBD1 (6 bases). The germline V gene encodes CDR1 LNHDA and CDR2 SQIVND (reference sequence). V lost 3 bases to trimming and J lost 3 bases, with 11 bases between them. The CDR3 runs to 14 residues. The CDR3 DNA sequence: TGTGCCAGTAGTATGGGACAAAGGGACACTGAAGCTTTCTTT. Its translation is CASSMGQRDTEAFF.

The CDR3 region is CATSRGGQGADEQYF. In DNA form, the CDR3 reads TGTGCCACCAGCCGGGGGGGACAGGGTGCCGACGAGCAGTACTTC. J is TRBJ2-7 and V is TRBV15; maybe TRBD1 (9 bases). V lost 5 bases and J lost 5, with 19 bases in between. The CDR3 covers 15 residues. Germline V gives CDR1 LNHNV, CDR2 YYDKDF (reference sequence).

About this clone: Other nucleotide sequences in the sample specify the same CDR3. The chain couples TRBV14 to TRBJ1-2; perhaps TRBD1 as D (6 bases). The CDR3 is 13 amino acids. Germline V gene sequence: CDR1 SGHDN, CDR2 FVKESK. V gave up 4 bases and J gave up 4 bases, with 10 bases separating them. In DNA form, the CDR3 reads TGTGCCAGCAGCCCGGGACATACCTATGGCTACACCTTC. This encodes CASSPGHTYGYTF.

On this clone: At the DNA level, this CDR3 is encoded by other sequences in the same sample as well. The chain employs TRBV19 and TRBJ1-1; D possibly corresponds to TRBD1 (6 bases). Trimming left V 4 bases short and J 1 base short, with 10 bases between. CDR1 is LNHDA and CDR2 is SQIVND in the germline V gene (reference sequence). The CDR3 contains 14 residues. The CDR3 DNA sequence: TGTGCCAGTAGTACCCGGACAGCGAACACTGAAGCTTTCTTT. The encoded protein is CASSTRTANTEAFF.

CDR3 nucleotides: TGCGCCAGCAGCTTGGAGGCTAGCGGGGCCCTCAAAAACATTCAGTACTTC. Protein sequence: CASSLEASGALKNIQYF. V usage is TRBV5-1 and J usage is TRBJ2-4, with TRBD2 identical over 9 bases. Per germline, CDR1 SGHRS and CDR2 YFSETQ. J was trimmed by 3 bases and V by 0 bases; bases with no gene match: 7. CDR3 length: 17 residues.

There are a few counts of this clone. The chain employs TRBV29-1 and TRBJ1-2, with D hard to call. Germline CDR1 is SQVTM and CDR2 is ANQGSEA. This CDR3 has 13 residues. Trimming took off 6 bases at V and 4 bases at J, with 15 bases between the two ends. The CDR3 protein is CSVSEGQTYGYTF. For the CDR3, the DNA is TGCAGCGTGTCCGAGGGTCAGACCTATGGCTACACCTTC.

This clone showed up just once. V gene TRBV5-1 combines with J gene TRBJ1-6; perhaps TRBD1 as D (6 bases). This CDR3 is built from 14 residues. V lost 4 bases, J lost 8 bases, and 13 bases lay in between. CDR1 is SGHRS, CDR2 YFSETQ, per germline. The chain's CDR3 is CASSLQGRDSPLHF. DNA of the CDR3: TGCGCCAGCAGCCTACAGGGTAGGGATTCACCCCTCCACTTT.